Each of the 3 T cell receptor beta chains below was sequenced from the same sample in a study of cytomegalovirus exposure and HLA in healthy donors. Assay used: immunoSEQ multiplex PCR; TCRdb lists only in-frame clones, some missing. Found here are about 120,000 clones, 70% to 90% of them singletons; the top ten hold approximately 2.1%. The specimen sequenced was PBMCs. The source is a woman between 18 and 29 years old in good health and CMV-seronegative.

V and J are TRBV23-1 and TRBJ2-7, with 8 bases fitting TRBD1. TRBV23-1 is identified as an open reading frame with a role that is uncertain. V dropped 3 bases and J dropped 3; count of bases not matched to a gene: 16. The CDR3 has 18 amino acids. DNA of the CDR3: TGCGCCAGCAGTCACTCAAGGGCCTACGGGACAGGTTTCTACGAGCAGTACTTC. This gives the protein CASSHSRAYGTGFYEQYF.

The rearrangement joins TRBV19 to TRBJ1-5, with a weak D call TRBD1 (6 bases). Per the germline V gene, CDR1 is LNHDA and CDR2 is SQIVND (reference sequence). The CDR3 is made up of 22 amino acids. The V end was cut by 7 bases, the J end by 3 bases, with 37 bases between. This CDR3 is CASTPPDAKGHSRHPANQPQHF. CDR3 sequence (DNA): TGTGCCAGTACCCCCCCGGACGCGAAGGGACATTCTCGCCATCCGGCCAATCAGCCCCAGCATTTT.

The gene calls are TRBV27 and TRBJ2-1; 13 bases fit TRBD2. V gave up 4 bases and J gave up 4 bases; unmatched junction bases: 22. The CDR3 length is 22 residues. Germline assignment: CDR1 MNHEY and CDR2 SMNVEV (reference sequence). The CDR3 sequence: CASSSLRGTSGTALVAYNEQFF. CDR3 DNA sequence: TGTGCCAGCAGTTCACTCCGAGGGACTAGCGGGACGGCTTTAGTCGCTTACAATGAGCAGTTCTTC.